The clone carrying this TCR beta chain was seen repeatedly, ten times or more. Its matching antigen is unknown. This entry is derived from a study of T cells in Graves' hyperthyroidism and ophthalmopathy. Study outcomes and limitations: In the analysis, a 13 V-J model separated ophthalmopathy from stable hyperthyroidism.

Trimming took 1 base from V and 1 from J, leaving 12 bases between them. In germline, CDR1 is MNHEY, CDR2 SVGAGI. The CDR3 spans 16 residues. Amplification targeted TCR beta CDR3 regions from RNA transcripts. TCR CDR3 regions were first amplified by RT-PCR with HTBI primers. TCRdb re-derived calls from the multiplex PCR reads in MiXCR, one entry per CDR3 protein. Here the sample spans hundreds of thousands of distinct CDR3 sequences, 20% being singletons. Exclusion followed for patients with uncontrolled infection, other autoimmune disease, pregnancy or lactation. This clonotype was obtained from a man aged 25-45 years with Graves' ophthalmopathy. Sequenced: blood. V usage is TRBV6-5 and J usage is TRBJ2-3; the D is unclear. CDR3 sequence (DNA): TGTGCCAGCAGTTACTTTGGCGGAACCCGCACAGATACGCAGTATTTT. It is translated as CASSYFGGTRTDTQYF.